This T cell receptor beta chain was captured in a study of OX40 agonist ivuxolimab in advanced cancers. The J segment lost 7 bases and the V segment lost 5 bases, leaving 11 bases of the junction unmatched. Looked up from germline, CDR1 is MNHNS and CDR2 is SASEGT. The length of the CDR3 is 14 residues. Sequenced by immunoSEQ multiplex PCR; TCRdb stores in-frame clones only, minus some. The sample carries some 82,000 clones, approximately 95% recorded once. The chain uses TRBV6-1 and TRBJ2-7; 7 bases match TRBD2. The sequenced sample was CD4+ or CD8+ T cells sorted from blood, obtained in a trial of the OX40 agonist ivuxolimab. The source is an adult with an advanced solid tumor such as melanoma, head and neck, liver or kidney cancer. CDR3 in DNA: TGTGCCAGCAGTCTGTCGGGCGGGAGTTGGGAGCAGTACTTC. This gives the protein CASSLSGGSWEQYF.